This T cell receptor beta chain was captured in a study of T-cell memory formation after mild COVID-19. Study overall: TCR clusters were mostly donor specific.

This CDR3 comprises 14 residues. The germline CDR1 and CDR2 sequences are SGHTA and FQGNSA. Trimming at V came to 5 bases and at J to 7 bases, leaving 6 bases not matched to a gene. Sample barcodes and UMIs were carried by the TCR alpha and TCR beta cDNA libraries that 5'RACE generated with constant-segment primers. TCRdb analysed the 5' RACE reads with MiXCR anew, one entry per CDR3 protein. The sample has hundreds of thousands of distinct CDR3 sequences, roughly an eighth seen once. Study-level points and caveats: CD4/CD8 balance held among clones contracting day 15 to 85, and later expanders leaned CD4+. Researchers report contracting CD4+ clones mostly in CM and EM, with CD8+ clones in EMRA.

Points on this clonotype: The target antigen is unknown.

V and J are TRBV7-2 and TRBJ1-4; 8 bases are a match to TRBD1. This sequence was found in a young man who had mild COVID-19 (a few samples of this study predate the infection). Cell type and time point are not known. Sequenced material: PBMCs or a T cell subset sorted from them (not recorded which). The CDR3 nucleotides read TGTGCCAGCAGCACCCGGACAGGGAGTGAAAAACTGTTTTTT. It yields the protein CASSTRTGSEKLFF.